This T cell receptor (beta chain) was documented in a study of Ad26.COV2.S vaccination and SARS-CoV-2 variants. Indicated treatment: around 19 received Ad26.COV2.S at low or high dose, single or two shots; roughly five received placebo; per-sample allocation not given. Sampling took place 63 days after the first vaccine or placebo injection. An adult aged 18-55 years in Boston served as the donor. Repertoires were generated with immunoSEQ multiplex PCR, while TCRdb's copy carries only in-frame clones and drops some. The sample has roughly 680,000 clones, 70% to 90% seen once. The CDR3 runs to 13 residues. Per germline, CDR1 SGHTA and CDR2 FQGNSA. Trimming removed 1 base at V and 9 bases at J, with 10 bases between. This clone was detected only once. Its matching antigen is unknown. Study results and limitations: Vaccinees showed greater spike-specific TCR breadth than placebo recipients. In vaccinated individuals, spike-specific CD8+ and CD4+ T cell responses reportedly displayed substantial breadth.

This TCR came from a person between 18 and 65 years old who received the Ad26.COV2.S COVID-19 vaccine or a placebo. The V gene is TRBV7-2, the J gene TRBJ2-1; no firm D call. This sample comprised peripheral blood, obtained in a trial of Ad26.COV2.S vaccine versus placebo. The CDR3 DNA reads TGTGCCAGCAGCTTAGGGCTATCAAGTGAGCAGTTCTTC. It specifies CASSLGLSSEQFF. The whole variable domain, filled in from reference TRBV7-2 and TRBJ2-1, reads GAGVSQSPSNKVTEKGKDVELRCDPISGHTALYWYRQSLGQGLEFLIYFQGNSAPDKSGLPSDRFSAERTGGSVSTLTIQRTQQEDSAVYLCASSLGLSSEQFFGPGTRLTVL.